This record looks at one T cell receptor (beta chain) sequence and its context. The PCR made use of 60 Vbeta and 13 Jbeta primers. Clones were read by immunoSEQ multiplex PCR, and TCRdb kept only the in-frame ones, dropping some. The repertoire includes 100,000 to 150,000 clones, around three quarters of them detected once, and 3.3% sits in the top ten. Unmatched junction bases numbered 13, after V lost 4 bases and J lost 8 bases. There are 15 residues in the CDR3. The germline gives CDR1 SGDLS, CDR2 YYNGEE. This specimen comes from a study of cytomegalovirus exposure and HLA in healthy donors. The sequence was obtained from a woman in her fifties or sixties in good health and CMV-seronegative. The source material was PBMCs. This chain uses TRBV9 with TRBJ2-3; TRBD2 matches 7 bases. CDR3 nucleotide sequence: TGTGCCAGCAGCCCATCGGGGGGATTCCGAGGTACGCAGTATTTT. Amino acid sequence: CASSPSGGFRGTQYF.